These 19 T cell receptor beta chains were sequenced from one sample in a study of technical replicates of blood from several donors. The data were produced by immunoSEQ multiplex PCR, yet TCRdb's version contains in-frame clones alone and is incomplete. This sample has 75,000 to 100,000 clones; roughly 96% occur once, and the top ten carry under 0.45%. The sequencing input was T cells isolated from PBMCs. The receptors derive from a human donor in good health.

This chain joins TRBV19 and TRBJ1-1; 10 bases are a match to TRBD1. V was pared by 6 bases and J by 6 bases, with 13 bases of the junction left unmatched. This CDR3 region has 16 residues. CDR1 is LNHDA, CDR2 SQIVND, per germline (reference sequence). The CDR3 sequence is CASSGTPGQGKAEAFF. CDR3 DNA: TGTGCCAGTAGCGGAACTCCGGGACAGGGGAAGGCTGAAGCTTTCTTT.

The chain has TRBV21-1 and TRBJ2-1; TRBD2 is the table's D call, not checked against the DNA. TRBV21-1 represents a pseudogene. The CDR3 has 11 residues. CDR3 amino acids: CASRAGACQFF. CDR3 bases: TGTGCCAGCAGAGCGGGAGCTTGTCAGTTCTTC.

The chain joins TRBV5-3 to TRBJ1-1; 10 nucleotides match TRBD1. TRBV5-3 falls under the ORF class, with uncertain function. This CDR3 comprises 18 residues. Trimming removed 3 bases from V and 4 bases from J; junction bases left unmatched: 15. The CDR3, as DNA: TGTGCCAGAAGCTGGATCGGACAGGGGGGTCGGTGGGTCACTGAAGCTTTCTTT. It translates to CARSWIGQGGRWVTEAFF.

The rearrangement links TRBV11-3 to TRBJ2-1; 10 bases align to TRBD2. V shed 1 base and J 7 bases; nucleotides not matched to a gene: 7. Germline CDR1 reads SGHNT; CDR2 reads YENEEA. The CDR3 totals 16 residues. CDR3 DNA: TGTGCCAGCAGCTTAGGTGCTAGCGGGAGTAAAAATGAGCAGTTCTTC. This encodes CASSLGASGSKNEQFF.

The chain employs TRBV27 and TRBJ2-3, with 7 bases fitting TRBD1. The germline V gene has CDR1 MNHEY and CDR2 SMNVEV (reference sequence). CDR3 length equals 18 residues. The J segment lost 1 base and the V segment lost 2 bases, leaving 12 bases of the junction unmatched. CDR3 sequence: CASSLIAGGDRGTDTQYF. Here the CDR3 DNA reads TGTGCCAGCAGTTTAATAGCTGGAGGAGACAGGGGCACAGATACGCAGTATTTT.

The V call is TRBV25-1, the J call TRBJ2-3; tentative D call: TRBD1 (6 bases). This CDR3 has 15 amino acids. Per germline, CDR1 MGHDK and CDR2 SYGVNS. The V end was cut by 7 bases, the J end by 0 bases, with 14 bases between. The CDR3 bases are TGTGCCAGCACCGAGGGGGATTCTAGCACAGATACGCAGTATTTT. Translating gives CASTEGDSSTDTQYF.

J is TRBJ1-2 and V is TRBV9; 9 bases are a match to TRBD1. Trimming took 0 bases from V and 8 from J; bases not matched to a gene: 11. From germline, CDR1 is SGDLS and CDR2 YYNGEE. This CDR3 spans 16 amino acids. CDR3 in DNA: TGTGCCAGCAGCGTAGGGGCACGAACAGGGGGCGCAGGCTACACCTTC. It specifies CASSVGARTGGAGYTF.

This clone has only one observation. V and J are TRBV6-5 and TRBJ2-2; tentatively, D is TRBD1 (5 bases). The CDR3 is 14 residues long. CDR1 is MNHEY and CDR2 is SVGAGI in the germline V gene. V shed 8 bases and J shed 5 bases, with 15 bases lying between them. CDR3 DNA: TGTGCCAGCGTCAGGGTTCCAGCGACCGGGGAGCTGTTTTTT. Residues: CASVRVPATGELFF.

The V call is TRBV19, the J call TRBJ1-5, with 8 bases that match TRBD1. Per germline, CDR1 LNHDA and CDR2 SQIVND (reference sequence). The V segment lost 10 bases and the J segment 4 bases; nucleotides outside the gene matches: 6. The CDR3 totals 13 residues. The CDR3 sequence is CATSGQGNQPQHF. The CDR3 DNA sequence: TGTGCCACCTCTGGACAGGGAAATCAGCCCCAGCATTTT. The full variable domain, rest sourced from reference TRBV19 and TRBJ1-5, is DGGITQSPKYLFRKEGQNVTLSCEQNLNHDAMYWYRQDPGQGLRLIYYSQIVNDFQKGDIAEGYSVSREKKESFPLTVTSAQKNPTAFYLCATSGQGNQPQHFGDGTRLSIL.

J is TRBJ1-1 and V is TRBV27, with D maybe TRBD1 (6 bases). This CDR3 contains 17 residues. The germline V and J ends were trimmed by 5 bases and 1 base, with 20 bases remaining between them. Germline loops: CDR1 MNHEY, CDR2 SMNVEV (reference sequence). The CDR3 protein is CASSHPTGYLRNTEAFF. The CDR3 bases are TGTGCCAGCAGTCACCCGACAGGATACCTCAGGAACACTGAAGCTTTCTTT.

This sequence joins TRBV9 and TRBJ1-1; D not certain. CDR3 length: 12 amino acids. Germline CDR1 reads SGDLS; CDR2 reads YYNGEE. V lost 0 bases and J lost 3, with 3 bases in between. For the CDR3, the DNA is TGTGCCAGCAGCGTAGCATACACTGAAGCTTTCTTT. Translated, it gives CASSVAYTEAFF.

The rearrangement uses TRBV7-9 and TRBJ2-5; possible D gene TRBD1, 6 bases. This CDR3 has 14 amino acids. V lost 2 bases and J 2 bases, leaving 9 bases between the germline ends. From germline, CDR1 is SEHNR and CDR2 FQNEAQ (reference sequence). The CDR3 sequence is CASSLRTEQETQYF. In DNA, the CDR3 is TGTGCCAGCAGCTTAAGGACAGAGCAAGAGACCCAGTACTTC.

The chain combines TRBV27 with TRBJ1-3, with D hard to call. V lost 11 bases and J 0 bases, leaving 20 bases between the germline ends. The CDR3 is 16 residues long. CDR1 and CDR2 (germline): MNHEY, SMNVEV (reference sequence). CDR3 sequence reads: CAPKGRVQISGNTIYF. CDR3 sequence (DNA): TGTGCCCCCAAAGGTAGAGTACAGATCTCTGGAAACACCATATATTTT.

CDR3 protein: CSVGGPETQYF. CDR3 nucleotide sequence: TGCAGCGTTGGGGGGCCGGAGACCCAGTACTTC. The chain combines TRBV29-1 with TRBJ2-5; D possibly corresponds to TRBD1 (6 bases). Germline CDR1 SQVTM, CDR2 ANQGSEA. The CDR3 is made up of 11 amino acids. Trimming pared 4 bases from V and 5 bases from J, leaving 8 bases between.

The V call is TRBV28, the J call TRBJ1-5; 9 bases are a match to TRBD1. V lost 5 bases and J lost 1; bases outside the gene matches: 12. Looked up from germline, CDR1 is MDHEN and CDR2 is SYDVKM. CDR3 length: 18 amino acids. The CDR3 DNA is TGTGCCAGCAGTCTCGGGACAGGGTTGTTCTTGAGCAATCAGCCCCAGCATTTT. Amino acids: CASSLGTGLFLSNQPQHF.

The sample holds one count of this clone. The chain links TRBV15 to TRBJ2-7; TRBD2 matches 7 bases. The CDR3 has 17 amino acids. Germline V lookup: CDR1 LNHNV, CDR2 YYDKDF (reference sequence). Trimming at V came to 0 bases and at J to 2 bases, leaving 10 bases not matched to a gene. As DNA, the CDR3 is TGTGCCACCAGCAGAGATCTGGGGCGGGGGATCACCTACGAGCAGTACTTC. Amino acids: CATSRDLGRGITYEQYF.

This clone was recorded only once. This chain uses TRBV18 with TRBJ2-3, with D tentatively TRBD2 (5 bases). Germline V gene data show CDR1 as KGHSH and CDR2 as LQKENI. The CDR3 extends over 14 amino acids. V was pared by 3 bases and J by 4 bases, with 11 bases between. CDR3 sequence (DNA): TGTGCCAGCTCACCCCCTGCGGGCGCAGATACGCAGTATTTT. Translating gives CASSPPAGADTQYF.

This sequence joins TRBV7-8 and TRBJ1-2; the match to TRBD1 covers 9 bases. This CDR3 is 14 amino acids long. Germline V gene lookup returns CDR1 SGHVS and CDR2 FQNEAQ. The V segment lost 2 bases and the J segment 8 bases; nucleotides outside the gene matches: 6. CDR3 sequence: CASSLLGQGYGYTF. CDR3 coding DNA: TGTGCCAGCAGCTTACTGGGACAGGGCTACGGCTACACCTTC.

The chain links TRBV4-2 to TRBJ1-1; D gene unclear. V dropped 1 base and J dropped 6 bases, with 12 bases sitting between them. This CDR3 spans 14 amino acids. The germline V gene encodes CDR1 LGHNA and CDR2 YNFKEQ. In DNA form, the CDR3 reads TGTGCCAGCAGCCAAGTGGTCGGGTTACCTGAAGCTTTCTTT. Translating it yields CASSQVVGLPEAFF.